Detailed here is one T cell receptor (beta chain). The identical CDR3 is also encoded by other nucleotide sequences in the sample. The entry originates in a study of blood T cell repertoires in COVID-19. Study background: Acute and convalescent COVID-19 specimens originated in the United States, Italy and Spain. PBMCs, B-cell-depleted T cells, or T cells were the source of the cDNA or gDNA that made up the material.

CDR1 and CDR2 (germline): LNHNV, YYDKDF (reference sequence). V lost 0 bases and J 4 bases, leaving 9 bases between the germline ends. The CDR3 totals 15 residues. In the original workflow: Using reference gene primer amplification, nucleated cell counts were estimated. Data came from immunoSEQ multiplex PCR; TCRdb stores just in-frame clones and leaves some out. The DNA was the basis for D and trimming; V, J and clone size are from that table. This sample has about 160,000 clones; approximately 87% occur once, and the top ten carry about 3.9%. Specimen: peripheral blood. The sequence was obtained from a woman between 70 and 85 years old with acute or convalescent COVID-19. This chain connects TRBV15 to TRBJ1-4; D is uncertain. The CDR3: CATSRDRGLNEKLFF. The DNA for the CDR3 is TGTGCCACCAGCAGAGATAGAGGTCTTAATGAAAAACTGTTTTTT.